Listed here is a single T cell receptor beta chain. Its antigen is still unknown. Qualities for individual bases were not recorded, and no much larger clone is one base off. The data belong to a study of immune evolution from preneoplasia to lung adenocarcinoma (dated by TCRdb to the early 2020s). Context from the whole study: HLA loss of heterozygosity was observed in roughly 6.8%, 16% and 36% of AIS, MIA and ADC lesions, respectively, and was not observed in any AAH lesions. The study used immune gene expression, TCR sequencing and multiplex immunofluorescence to profile the immune contexture of lung adenocarcinoma precursors and invasive adenocarcinoma. The overall cohort comprised 53 patients with pulmonary nodules who underwent surgical resection. A total of fewer than 60 patients contributed TCR sequencing data. Resected precursor lesions (AAH, AIS, MIA) and invasive adenocarcinomas were compared against paired morphologically normal lung tissue. The immune data were combined with whole exome sequencing and methylation data from the same cohort of nodules. POLYSOLVER was used to infer Class I HLA alleles from exome data, while LOHHLA was used to detect allele-specific HLA loss. According to the study, 90 to 130 samples went through TCR sequencing. The sample size depended on which specimens were available, not on a prior power calculation.

Using the immunoSEQ hsTCRbeta Kit, TCR beta CDR3 regions were sequenced from DNA. Concerning the study's data processing: TCR sequencing data were analysed with the ImmunoSEQ Analyzer. T cell clonality was calculated on productive rearrangements as 1 minus Pielou's evenness. To measure T cell diversity, the inverse Simpson index was applied to productive templates. T cell density was defined as TCR beta template counts normalized to usable DNA, with usable DNA estimated by amplifying and sequencing housekeeping genes. Two-sided Kruskal-Wallis tests were used to compare TCR metrics across histologic stages. This immuneACCESS table, as held by TCRdb, lists in-frame sequences with V and J called but not all clones. Of the missing ones, under half trace to an unresolved V gene in checked studies; the others have no known cause. The V and J calls and clone size come from that table; D and trimming were worked out from the DNA. This sample gives tens of thousands of clones in total; about 74% of them show up just once. The top ten clones comprise 5.7% of the sample.

The CDR3 contains 13 residues, cysteine and phenylalanine counted. Only the CDR3 DNA stays, 39 bases, in frame from base 1. In the germline V gene (reference sequence), CDR1 corresponds to SEHNR and CDR2 to FQNEAQ. V loses 4 bases of germline sequence and J loses 5 bases, and the interval between the two ends is 12 bases. Resection was performed on patients in Japan or China between the mid-2010s and the late 2010s. Two lung cancer pathologists independently reviewed H&E slides to confirm the histologic diagnosis of every case. Premalignant or tumor cells were enriched for nucleic acid extraction by macro-dissection performed after pathologic assessment. DNA was isolated from FFPE tissue using the AllPrep DNA/RNA FFPE Kit. The study at large found these results: Clonality was highest in normal lung, while later-stage lesions appeared to have lower clonality but higher T cell density and diversity. The findings rested on association rather than direct causation, and larger cohorts with long-term follow-up and longitudinal biopsies were considered necessary. The highest top T cell clone frequencies were observed in normal lung, and a progressive decrease in top T cell clone frequencies appeared to occur from AAH through AIS, MIA and invasive adenocarcinoma. Because all patients came from Japan and China, whether the findings apply to Western populations was uncertain. T cell clonality was highest in KRAS-mutant nodules compared with EGFR-mutant or double wild-type lesions.

The sample comprised FFPE invasive lung adenocarcinoma tissue. The label giving this sample's cell subset or site can be read as: frankly invasive lung adenocarcinoma (ADC). This clonotype originated in a person in their sixties or seventies with invasive lung adenocarcinoma. Some clones in this sample may be carry-over from other donors' samples. Recombination joined TRBV7-9 with TRBJ2-7; the D gene identity is not certain. Read as DNA, the sequence is TGTGCCAGCAGCTCACGGGTTTCCGACGAGCAGTACTTC. The resulting protein is CASSSRVSDEQYF. This CDR3, with the reference TRBV7-9 and TRBJ2-7 proteins standing in past its ends, gives the full variable domain DTGVSQNPRHKITKRGQNVTFRCDPISEHNRLYWYRQTLGQGPEFLTYFQNEAQLEKSRLLSDRFSAERPKGSFSTLEIQRTEQGDSAMYLCASSSRVSDEQYFGPGTRLTVT.